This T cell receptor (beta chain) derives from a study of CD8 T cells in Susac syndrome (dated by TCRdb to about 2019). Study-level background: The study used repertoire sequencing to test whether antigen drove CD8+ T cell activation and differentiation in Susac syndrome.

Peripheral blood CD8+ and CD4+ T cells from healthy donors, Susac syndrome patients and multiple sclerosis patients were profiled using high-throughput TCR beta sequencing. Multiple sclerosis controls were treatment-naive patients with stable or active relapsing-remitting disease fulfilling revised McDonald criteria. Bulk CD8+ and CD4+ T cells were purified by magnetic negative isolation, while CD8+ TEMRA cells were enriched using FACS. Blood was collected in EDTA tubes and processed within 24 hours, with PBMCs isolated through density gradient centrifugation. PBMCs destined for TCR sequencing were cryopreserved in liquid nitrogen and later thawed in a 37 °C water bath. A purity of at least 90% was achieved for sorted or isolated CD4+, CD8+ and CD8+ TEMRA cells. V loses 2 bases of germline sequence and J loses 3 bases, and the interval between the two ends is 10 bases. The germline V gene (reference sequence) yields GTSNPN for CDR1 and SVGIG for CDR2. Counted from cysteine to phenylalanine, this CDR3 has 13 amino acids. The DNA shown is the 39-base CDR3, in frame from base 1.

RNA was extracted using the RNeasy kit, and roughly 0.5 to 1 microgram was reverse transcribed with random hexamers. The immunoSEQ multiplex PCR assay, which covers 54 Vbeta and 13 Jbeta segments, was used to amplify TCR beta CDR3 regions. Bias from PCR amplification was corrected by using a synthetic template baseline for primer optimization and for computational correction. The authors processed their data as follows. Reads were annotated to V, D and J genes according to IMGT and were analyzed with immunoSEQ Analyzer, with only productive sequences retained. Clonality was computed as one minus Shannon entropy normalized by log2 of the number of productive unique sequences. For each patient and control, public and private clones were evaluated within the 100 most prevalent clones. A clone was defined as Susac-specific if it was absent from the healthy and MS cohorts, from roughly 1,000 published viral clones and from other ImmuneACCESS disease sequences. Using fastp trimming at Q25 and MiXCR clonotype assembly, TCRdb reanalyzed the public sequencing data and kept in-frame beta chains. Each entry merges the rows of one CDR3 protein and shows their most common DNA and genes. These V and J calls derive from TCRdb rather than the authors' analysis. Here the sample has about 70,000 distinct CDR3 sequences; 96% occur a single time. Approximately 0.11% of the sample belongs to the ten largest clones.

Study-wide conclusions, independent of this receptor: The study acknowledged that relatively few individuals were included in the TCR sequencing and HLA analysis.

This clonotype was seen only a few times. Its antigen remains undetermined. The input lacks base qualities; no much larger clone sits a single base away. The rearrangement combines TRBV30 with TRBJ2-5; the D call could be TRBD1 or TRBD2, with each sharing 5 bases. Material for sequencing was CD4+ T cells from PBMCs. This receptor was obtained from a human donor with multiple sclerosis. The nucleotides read TGTGCCTGGAGTAGCGGCAGGGAAGAGACCCAGTACTTC. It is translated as CAWSSGREETQYF.